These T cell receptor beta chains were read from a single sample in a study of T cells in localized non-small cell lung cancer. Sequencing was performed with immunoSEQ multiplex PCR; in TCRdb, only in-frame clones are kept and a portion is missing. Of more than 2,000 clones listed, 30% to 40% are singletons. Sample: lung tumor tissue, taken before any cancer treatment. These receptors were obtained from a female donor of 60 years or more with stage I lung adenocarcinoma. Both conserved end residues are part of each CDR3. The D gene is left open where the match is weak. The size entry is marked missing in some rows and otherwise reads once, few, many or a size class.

cdr3_aa: CAWTRVTAEAFF; cdr3_nt: TGTGCCTGGACCAGGGTAACGGCTGAAGCTTTCTTT; clone_size: NA; d_call: NA; j_call: TRBJ1-1; v_call: TRBV30
cdr3_aa: CASTGSSYEQYF; cdr3_nt: TGTGCCAGCACTGGGAGCTCCTACGAGCAGTACTTC; clone_size: few; d_call: NA; j_call: TRBJ2-7; v_call: TRBV28
cdr3_aa: CASSPTGGDTQYF; cdr3_nt: TGTGCCAGCTCACCGACAGGTGGAGATACGCAGTATTTT; clone_size: once; d_call: NA; j_call: TRBJ2-3; v_call: TRBV18
cdr3_aa: CASTGTGGEQYF; cdr3_nt: TGTGCCAGCACAGGGACAGGCGGCGAGCAGTACTTC; clone_size: once; d_call: TRBD1; j_call: TRBJ2-7; v_call: TRBV18
cdr3_aa: CASSILPGGDYEQYF; cdr3_nt: TGTGCCAGTAGTATCCTTCCAGGTGGCGACTACGAGCAGTACTTC; clone_size: NA; d_call: NA; j_call: TRBJ2-7; v_call: TRBV19
cdr3_aa: CAAVTAGTEAFF; cdr3_nt: TGTGCCGCTGTAACAGCCGGGACTGAAGCTTTCTTT; clone_size: NA; d_call: NA; j_call: TRBJ1-1; v_call: TRBV19
cdr3_aa: CAWSVQGAWGNSPLHF; cdr3_nt: TGTGCCTGGAGTGTACAGGGGGCGTGGGGTAATTCACCCCTCCACTTT; clone_size: NA; d_call: TRBD1; j_call: TRBJ1-6; v_call: TRBV30
cdr3_aa: CASSSFGHVGSYEQYF; cdr3_nt: TGTGCCAGTAGTAGCTTCGGACACGTTGGGTCCTACGAGCAGTACTTC; clone_size: NA; d_call: NA; j_call: TRBJ2-7; v_call: TRBV19
cdr3_aa: CASSAGGQVETQYF; cdr3_nt: TGTGCCAGCAGCGCTGGGGGACAGGTAGAGACCCAGTACTTC; clone_size: NA; d_call: TRBD1; j_call: TRBJ2-5; v_call: TRBV9
cdr3_aa: CASSIIQRPETQYF; cdr3_nt: TGTGCCAGTAGTATCATCCAGCGCCCAGAGACCCAGTACTTC; clone_size: NA; d_call: NA; j_call: TRBJ2-5; v_call: TRBV19
cdr3_aa: CASSQTGLDREVRF; cdr3_nt: TGTGCCAGCAGCCAAACGGGGCTAGACAGGGAGGTGCGCTTC; clone_size: few; d_call: NA; j_call: TRBJ2-7; v_call: TRBV14
cdr3_aa: CASSVGLSTGDSSYEQYF; cdr3_nt: TGTGCCAGCAGCGTAGGCTTAAGTACGGGTGACAGTTCCTACGAGCAGTACTTC; clone_size: medium-sized; d_call: NA; j_call: TRBJ2-7; v_call: TRBV9